The entry below describes one TCR beta chain. There are many counts of this clonotype. It has no known antigen specificity. No base-level quality is on record; no much larger clone is a single base apart. The entry originates in a study of CD8 T cells in ankylosing spondylitis (TCRdb year 2017). Concerning the study at large: T cell receptor beta repertoires were profiled in healthy donors and ankylosing spondylitis patients so that disease-linked TCR variants could be found. In total, the full study cohort was made up of approximately 99 healthy donors and some 26 ankylosing spondylitis patients. Peripheral blood was sampled, and synovial fluid was additionally collected from ankylosing spondylitis patients. Study-level results and caveats: In peripheral blood, the disease-linked clones were found at relatively low frequencies and had a CD8+ phenotype. Some motif variants had previously been reported in the synovial fluid and blood of reactive arthritis patients, which suggests shared mechanisms of disease initiation. Blood from ankylosing spondylitis patients appeared to be characterized by a TCR beta motif composed of about eight highly homologous amino acid variants. The disease-linked clones were reported to be significantly enriched in matched synovial fluid samples from ankylosing spondylitis patients.

Germline trimming amounts to 2 bases on V and 8 bases on J, with 4 as the count of junction bases outside the gene matches. The CDR3 spans 14 residues, from the cysteine through the phenylalanine. Of the read, only the CDR3 DNA is kept; its 42 bases are in frame from base 1. The CDR1 and CDR2 encoded by the germline V gene are SGHTA and FQGNSA. Instrument on record: Illumina HiSeq 2500. TCR beta libraries were prepared by quantitative 5'-RACE with molecular barcodes. In the paper's pipeline: A new computational method, built on a probabilistic model of VDJ rearrangement, was used to identify disease-linked TCR variants. TCRdb itself trimmed the public reads at Q25 with fastp, ran MiXCR and retained productive beta chains. Each CDR3 protein appears once, grouped with its most common genes and DNA. These V and J calls derive from TCRdb rather than the authors' analysis. The sample yields 300,000 to 400,000 distinct CDR3 sequences; about 20% were counted once. Of the sample, about 16% is held by the ten largest clones.

The chain is made from TRBV7-2 and TRBJ2-1, and 9 junctional nucleotides match TRBD2. Sample: blood, either unsorted or a sorted T cell fraction (not recorded which). This receptor was taken from a male donor with ankylosing spondylitis. The sequenced DNA is TGTGCCAGCAGCTTAATTCTAGCGGGATATGAGCAGTTCTTC. Its protein product is CASSLILAGYEQFF. The CDR3, completed at both ends by the reference TRBV7-2 and TRBJ2-1 genes, gives the full variable domain GAGVSQSPSNKVTEKGKDVELRCDPISGHTALYWYRQSLGQGLEFLIYFQGNSAPDKSGLPSDRFSAERTGGSVSTLTIQRTQQEDSAVYLCASSLILAGYEQFFGPGTRLTVL.